Listed below are T cell receptor beta chains from one sample, sequenced in a study of T cells in Graves' hyperthyroidism and ophthalmopathy. MiXCR was run by TCRdb on the multiplex PCR reads, yielding one entry per CDR3 protein. The sample carries almost 500,000 distinct CDR3 sequences, roughly 22% recorded once. Sequencing was performed on blood. Source of these receptors: an older woman with Graves' ophthalmopathy. CDR3s include the opening cysteine and the closing phenylalanine or tryptophan. D genes are given only for firm matches. Some rows mark clone size as missing; the rest say once, few, many or name a class of expanded clone.

>many|TRBJ2-1|TRBD1|TRBV12-5
TGTGCTAGTGGTTGGTATACCGGGACAGGGCTGTATGAGCAGTTCTTC
CASGWYTGTGLYEQFF
>few|TRBJ2-2|TRBD2|TRBV6-2/TRBV6-3
TGTGCCAGCAACCTGGGACTAGCGGGGACCGGGGAGCTGTTTTTT
CASNLGLAGTGELFF
>few|TRBJ2-3|NA|TRBV6-5
TGTGCCAGCAGTTACTCGACGGGCCTTGTAGATACGCAGTATTTT
CASSYSTGLVDTQYF
>many|TRBJ2-3|TRBD2|TRBV10-1
TGCGCCAGCACGGGAATCCGTGGGACTAGCGGGAGGGCCTTCCTTGGAGATACGCAGTATTTT
CASTGIRGTSGRAFLGDTQYF
>NA|TRBJ2-4|NA|TRBV5-6
TGTGCCAGCGTTAAAAGAAGGGTAGACATTCAGTACTTC
CASVKRRVDIQYF
>few|TRBJ2-7|NA|TRBV7-2
TGTGCCACCGTCGGAGTGGCTCAGGGGGGGTACGAGCAGTACTTC
CATVGVAQGGYEQYF
>NA|TRBJ1-5|NA|TRBV27
TGTGCCAGCAGTAGGACATTTAGCAATCAGCCCCAGCATTTT
CASSRTFSNQPQHF
>NA|TRBJ1-2|NA|TRBV9
TGTGCCAGCAGCGCGGCGGAGCGAGGCTACACCTTC
CASSAAERGYTF
>few|TRBJ2-1|NA|TRBV6-1
TGTGCCAGCAGCCTCCGGGATCTGAGGGAGCAGTTCTTC
CASSLRDLREQFF
>many|TRBJ1-6|NA|TRBV7-2
TGTGCCAGCACTTCTCCGGGGGGCTCACCCCTCCACTTT
CASTSPGGSPLHF
>NA|TRBJ2-7|NA|TRBV10-2
TGCGCCAGCAGGCCGGGACTTTCTTCCTACGAGCAGTACTTC
CASRPGLSSYEQYF
>NA|TRBJ1-1|TRBD1|TRBV27
TGTGCCAGCAGGTGGACAGGGGACAACACTGAAGCTTTCTTT
CASRWTGDNTEAFF
>NA|TRBJ1-1|NA|TRBV30
TGTGCCTGGAAAGGTCTGACTGAAGCTTTCTTT
CAWKGLTEAFF
>NA|TRBJ1-2|NA|TRBV10-3
TGTGCCATCAGCGCCGTTTTGGGCGGCTACACCTTC
CAISAVLGGYTF
>few|TRBJ2-7|NA|TRBV7-9
TGTGCCAGCAGCGCCAACCGGGACGATTACGAGCAGTACTTC
CASSANRDDYEQYF
>NA|TRBJ1-2|NA|TRBV3-1
TGTGCCAGCAGCCAACCCGGTGGCGGCTACTATGGCTACACCTTC
CASSQPGGGYYGYTF
>many|TRBJ2-1|NA|TRBV29-1
TGCAGCGTTGGCGGAGGCCGGGTGGAGCAGTTCTTC
CSVGGGRVEQFF
>many|TRBJ2-7|TRBD2|TRBV2
TGTGCCAGCAGTGAGTCTAGCGGATTCCACTACGAGCAGTACTTC
CASSESSGFHYEQYF
>few|TRBJ1-1|NA|TRBV19
TGTGCCAGTAGTTGGTTTCGGGCGTCTAACACTGAAGCTTTCTTT
CASSWFRASNTEAFF
>NA|TRBJ1-3|NA|TRBV9
TGTGCCAGCAGCGTAGATGGGGGGAGCACCATATATTTT
CASSVDGGSTIYF
>few|TRBJ1-1|NA|TRBV7-9
TGTGCCAGCAGACACACCCCTCGGAACACTGAAGCTTTCTTT
CASRHTPRNTEAFF
>many|TRBJ2-1|NA|TRBV12-3/TRBV12-4
TGTGCCAGCAGTCCCCATAGGGGGTTAAGGGACAATGAGCAGTTCTTC
CASSPHRGLRDNEQFF
>NA|TRBJ2-3|TRBD2|TRBV5-1
TGCGCCAGCAGCCTACCTGGAACTAGCGGCGGCACAGATACGCAGTATTTT
CASSLPGTSGGTDTQYF
>NA|TRBJ2-5|NA|TRBV5-1
TGCGCCAGCAGCTTGGCCGGCCGGCGGGAGACCCAGTACTTC
CASSLAGRRETQYF
>many|TRBJ2-5|TRBD2|TRBV6-2/TRBV6-3
TGTGCCAGCAGTGACCCGGGACTAATCGAGACCCAGTACTTC
CASSDPGLIETQYF
>few|TRBJ2-3|TRBD1|TRBV6-1
TGTGCCAGCGGAGACAGGGGCGACACAGATACGCAGTATTTT
CASGDRGDTDTQYF
>few|TRBJ2-7|TRBD1|TRBV12-5
TGTGCTAGTGGTTTGGACGGGACAGGCTCGTCGGAGCAGTACTTC
CASGLDGTGSSEQYF
>NA|TRBJ2-3|NA|TRBV29-1
TGCAGCGTGAAAACGGGACAAATTACAGATACGCAGTATTTT
CSVKTGQITDTQYF
>few|TRBJ1-1|TRBD1|TRBV20-1
TGCAGGCCCACCCAGGGGGAGGGTGAAGCTTTCTTT
CRPTQGEGEAFF
>NA|TRBJ1-2|NA|TRBV7-9
TGTGCCAGCAGCACTGACAGTTCTAACTATGGCTACACCTTC
CASSTDSSNYGYTF
>many|TRBJ2-5|NA|TRBV2
TGTGCCAGCAGTGTGCTAGCGAGCTATGGGGAGACCCAGTACTTC
CASSVLASYGETQYF
>many|TRBJ2-5|NA|TRBV12-3/TRBV12-4
TGTGCCAGCAGTGACCGGGAGACCCAGTACTTC
CASSDRETQYF
>many|TRBJ1-2|NA|TRBV12-3/TRBV12-4
TGTGCCAGCAGTGTCAGTCCCTCTACGGGAGGCTACACCTTC
CASSVSPSTGGYTF
>NA|TRBJ1-6|TRBD1|TRBV5-4
TGTGCCAGCAGCACGGACAGGCAACAATCACCCCTCCACTTT
CASSTDRQQSPLHF
>many|TRBJ2-7|TRBD1|TRBV7-2
TGTGCCAGCAGCCCTAGGACAGGGGGCAGGTACGAGCAGTACTTC
CASSPRTGGRYEQYF
>NA|TRBJ2-6|NA|TRBV20-1
TGCAGTGCTAGAGATCCCGGGGCCAACGTCCTGACTTTC
CSARDPGANVLTF
>few|TRBJ1-6|NA|TRBV18
TGTGCCAGCTCACCGGGGGGGAATTCACCCCTCCACTTT
CASSPGGNSPLHF
>NA|TRBJ1-1|NA|TRBV19
TGTGCCAGTAGTATCTACAGAAAAAACACTGAAGCTTTCTTT
CASSIYRKNTEAFF
>NA|TRBJ2-2|TRBD2|TRBV19
TGTGCCAGTAGTGTATCTAGCGGTTGGGGCGGGGAGCTGTTTTTT
CASSVSSGWGGELFF
>NA|TRBJ1-1|TRBD1|TRBV7-3
TGTGCCAGCAGCGAATCCGGGACAGGGACAAGTGAAGCTTTCTTT
CASSESGTGTSEAFF
>many|TRBJ2-7|TRBD2|TRBV20-1
TGCAGTGCTAGAGATCAACTAGCGGGAGCCTCCTACGAGCAGTACTTC
CSARDQLAGASYEQYF
>many|TRBJ2-1|NA|TRBV2
TGTGCCAGCGAGCGGGTCTTGTTCGCGCATGAGCAGTTCTTC
CASERVLFAHEQFF
>few|TRBJ2-3|NA|TRBV7-8
TGTGCCAGCAGCTCAAGGGGGATGGAGACAGATACGCAGTATTTT
CASSSRGMETDTQYF
>NA|TRBJ1-1|NA|TRBV12-3/TRBV12-4
TGTGCCAGCACTTGGGGGGGTTCCATGAACACTGAAGCTTTCTTT
CASTWGGSMNTEAFF
>NA|TRBJ2-4|NA|TRBV6-1
TGTGCCAGCATCCCATATAGTGGGGGGAACATTCAGTACTTC
CASIPYSGGNIQYF
>NA|TRBJ2-7|TRBD1|TRBV6-2/TRBV6-3
TGTGCCAGCACCCCGGGACAGGGCTACGAGCAGTACTTC
CASTPGQGYEQYF
>NA|TRBJ2-1|NA|TRBV6-1
TGTGCCAGCAGGGGGGCTGGGGGCTCCTACAATGAGCAGTTCTTC
CASRGAGGSYNEQFF
>NA|TRBJ1-5|NA|TRBV2
TGTGCCAGCAACACAGGAAATAGCAATCAGCCCCAGCATTTT
CASNTGNSNQPQHF
>few|TRBJ2-1|TRBD2|TRBV7-2
TGTGCCAGCAGCCAGTACCGGACTAGCGGGAGTCCTAATGAGCAGTTCTTC
CASSQYRTSGSPNEQFF
>once|TRBJ1-3|TRBD1|TRBV7-8
TGTGCCAGCAGGCCCCTCGGCGGACAGGCCATCGGGAACACCATATATTTT
CASRPLGGQAIGNTIYF
>few|TRBJ2-5|NA|TRBV20-1
TGCAGTGCTAGAAGGGGGGAAGAGACCCAGTACTTC
CSARRGEETQYF
>NA|TRBJ2-7|TRBD2|TRBV30
TGTGCCTGGAGGGCCGGCGCTAGCGGGATCTACGAGCAGTACTTC
CAWRAGASGIYEQYF
>NA|TRBJ1-1|NA|TRBV6-5
TGTGCCAGCAGTTACTCTTCCCCTGAAGCTTTCTTT
CASSYSSPEAFF
>few|TRBJ1-1|NA|TRBV11-2
TGTGCCAGCAGCTTACTTGGGGGTGGGGGTGATGAAGCTTTCTTT
CASSLLGGGGDEAFF